A selection of T cell receptor beta chains follows, all from one sample in a study of cytomegalovirus exposure and HLA in healthy donors. Measured with immunoSEQ multiplex PCR; TCRdb has only the in-frame clones, and not every one. This sample has approximately 110,000 clones, with approximately 16% found just once. Sequences were obtained from PBMCs. The receptors derive from a female donor in good health and CMV-seronegative. Each CDR3 is given with its conserved first and last residue. Fields, in order: V gene, D gene, CDR3 protein. The D gene is left open where the match is weak.

>TRBV7-2|TRBD2
CASSLVPSGGADTQYF
>TRBV10-1|TRBD1
CASRTGSTYEQYF
>TRBV7-2|-
CASSFGHRYEQYF
>TRBV6-5|-
CASSESRRDREYF
>TRBV27|TRBD1
CASSQRQGARNSPLHF
>TRBV19|TRBD1
CASSKGQGYEQYF
>TRBV28|-
CASGSGTPVSYEQYF
>TRBV14|-
CASSQDGIRKTEAFF
>TRBV19|TRBD1
CASSTTGEQFF
>TRBV28|TRBD1
CASSPSGQGGEKLFF
>TRBV4-2|TRBD2
CASSQSAGGEETQYF
>TRBV10-3|TRBD2
CAISATSGIYNEQFF
>TRBV19|-
CASSILTGAVGTDTQYF
>TRBV4-2|-
CASSPRGQERNEKLFF
>TRBV15|TRBD2
CATSRDLAGEADTQYF
>TRBV28|-
CASSGGYSGNTIYF
>TRBV6-6|-
CASSQVLASPTEQYF
>TRBV7-9|-
CASTEQGVTTEAFF